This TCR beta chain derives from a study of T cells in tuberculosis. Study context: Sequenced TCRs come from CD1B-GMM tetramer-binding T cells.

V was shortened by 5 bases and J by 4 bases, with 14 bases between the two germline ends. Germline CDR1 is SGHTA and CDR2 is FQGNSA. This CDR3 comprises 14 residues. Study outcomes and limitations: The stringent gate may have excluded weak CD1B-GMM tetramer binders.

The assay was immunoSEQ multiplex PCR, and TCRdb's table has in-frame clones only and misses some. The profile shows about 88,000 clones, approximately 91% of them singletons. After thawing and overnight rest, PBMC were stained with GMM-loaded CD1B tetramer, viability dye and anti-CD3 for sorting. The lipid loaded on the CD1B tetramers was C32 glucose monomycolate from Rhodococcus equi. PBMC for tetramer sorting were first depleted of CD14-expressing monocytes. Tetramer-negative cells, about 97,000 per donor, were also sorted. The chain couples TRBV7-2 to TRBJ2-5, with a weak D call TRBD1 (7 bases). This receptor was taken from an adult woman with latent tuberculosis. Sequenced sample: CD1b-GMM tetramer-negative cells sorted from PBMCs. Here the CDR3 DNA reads TGTGCCAGCAGCCTCCAGGGGGGAGGAGAGACCCAGTACTTC. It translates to CASSLQGGGETQYF. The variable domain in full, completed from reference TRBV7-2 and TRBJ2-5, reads GAGVSQSPSNKVTEKGKDVELRCDPISGHTALYWYRQSLGQGLEFLIYFQGNSAPDKSGLPSDRFSAERTGGSVSTLTIQRTQQEDSAVYLCASSLQGGGETQYFGPGTRLLVL.